This record covers a single T cell receptor beta chain. Its specificity is unknown. In each case, RNA was isolated and then reverse transcribed into cDNA as the sequencing template. TCRdb keeps only in-frame clones here, not all; method: immunoSEQ multiplex PCR. The sample has 75,000 to 100,000 clones; less than 50% are singletons. The record originates from a study of CD8+ T cells in alopecia areata. About the study: Administration of oral tofacitinib to treated patients was at 5 to 10 mg twice daily. The duration of tofacitinib was 6 to 18 months, with 6 months off drug afterward.

This CDR3 contains 15 residues. Germline CDR1 and CDR2: KGHSH and LQKENI. V lost 5 bases to trimming and J lost 6 bases, with 18 bases between them. Notes on the study in general: Resident alphabeta T cells of normal skin are also sequenced in scalp samples. The study found higher clonality in lesional than normal scalp, especially in alopecia totalis/universalis.

The material sequenced was CD4+ T cells sorted from blood. The rearrangement uses TRBV18 and TRBJ2-3, with D uncertain. This clonotype originated in a human donor with alopecia areata. The CDR3 region is CASSAARQSVDTQYF. CDR3 sequence (DNA): TGTGCCAGCTCAGCGGCCCGCCAAAGCGTGGATACGCAGTATTTT.